This TCR beta chain was sequenced in a study of cytomegalovirus exposure and HLA in healthy donors. This CDR3 region has 18 residues. Germline CDR1 is MNHEY and CDR2 is SMNVEV (reference sequence). V was clipped by 5 bases and J by 1 base; unmatched bases: 15. The PCR contained 60 Vbeta and 13 Jbeta primers. Assay: immunoSEQ multiplex PCR; the TCRdb copy retains only in-frame clones and omits some. Of 100,000 to 150,000 clones in the sample, approximately 80% were seen once. The sequence derives from a man aged 40-49 years in good health and CMV-seronegative. Sequencing input: PBMCs. V usage is TRBV27 and J usage is TRBJ2-3; 7 nucleotides align to TRBD1. CDR3 loop: CASSPNPDRFIRTDTQYF. The CDR3 nucleotides are TGTGCCAGCAGTCCCAACCCGGACAGGTTTATCCGCACAGATACGCAGTATTTT.